This T cell receptor beta chain comes out of a study of blood T cell repertoires in COVID-19. Source study methods: Reference gene primers were amplified, and this amplification served to estimate nucleated cell counts. The protocol was immunoSEQ multiplex PCR, while the TCRdb copy is restricted to in-frame clones and leaves out a portion. The DNA was the basis for D and trimming; V, J and clone size are from that table. The sample yields about 250,000 clones, about 83% seen once. V dropped 7 bases and J dropped 4 bases, with 14 bases sitting between them. CDR1 and CDR2 from the germline V gene are SGHRS and YFSETQ. The CDR3 length is 13 residues.

This TCR derives from a man aged 45-60 years with acute or convalescent COVID-19. The sequenced sample was peripheral blood. The chain joins TRBV5-1 to TRBJ1-1; D perhaps matches TRBD1 (5 bases). The CDR3 here is CASVLGDSTEAFF. CDR3 bases: TGCGCCAGCGTCTTAGGGGATTCCACTGAAGCTTTCTTT.